A single sample gave rise to the 15 T cell receptor beta chains below, sequenced in a study of T cell repertoires in cytomegalovirus infection. Antigen specificity for these receptors is unknown. Each CDR3 protein is one row after TCRdb ran MiXCR on the reads. The sample has fewer than 900,000 distinct CDR3 sequences, about 29% seen once; the top ten hold less than 15%. This specimen consisted of cultured CD8+ T cells from PBMCs, obtained from culture after CMV antigen stimulation. These receptor sequences come from a human donor in good health (CMV status not recorded). Some clones in this sample may be carry-over from other donors' samples.

This chain links TRBV6-5 with TRBJ2-7; maybe TRBD1 (5 bases). Germline CDR1 MNHEY, CDR2 SVGAGI. The V end lost 6 bases, the J end lost 1 base, and 16 bases lay between the germline ends. This CDR3 region has 15 residues. CDR3 amino acids: CASSRTPQGSYEQYF. The CDR3 coding sequence is TGTGCCAGCAGCCGAACCCCCCAGGGATCCTACGAGCAGTACTTC.

The rearrangement joins TRBV6-4 to TRBJ2-3; D is possibly TRBD2 (5 bases). CDR1 and CDR2 from the germline V gene are MRHNA and SNTAGT. The CDR3 loop spans 15 amino acids. Trimming shortened V by 0 bases and J by 4 bases, and 11 bases separated the two germline ends. The CDR3 DNA reads as TGTGCCAGCAGTGACTCGATGAGAGGGCCAGATACGCAGTATTTT. It is translated as CASSDSMRGPDTQYF.

The chain employs TRBV19 and TRBJ2-7, with 10 bases identical to TRBD1. In germline, CDR1 is LNHDA, CDR2 SQIVND (reference sequence). This CDR3 has 13 amino acids. The CDR3: CTRGQGPYYEQYF. CDR3 DNA: TGTACAAGGGGACAGGGGCCTTACTACGAGCAGTACTTC.

The V call is TRBV29-1, the J call TRBJ1-1; 7 nucleotides line up with TRBD1. The V and J ends lost 5 bases and 11 bases, in that order; junction bases with no gene match: 14. The CDR3 runs 13 residues. CDR1 and CDR2 (germline): SQVTM, ANQGSEA. CDR3 sequence (DNA): TGCAGCGTTCCCGGGACAGCGATATTGTCGGCTTTCTTT. Protein product: CSVPGTAILSAFF.

The V gene is TRBV6-5, the J gene TRBJ1-2; perhaps TRBD1 as D (6 bases). Germline CDR1 is MNHEY and CDR2 is SVGAGI. Trimming cost V 2 bases and J 4 bases, with 14 bases left between them. This CDR3 contains 15 residues. The CDR3: CASSYEAGASYGYTF. CDR3 sequence (DNA): TGTGCCAGCAGTTACGAGGCAGGGGCCTCCTATGGCTACACCTTC.

A few counts support this clonotype. The genes are TRBV7-9 and TRBJ1-1; 7 bases fit TRBD1. CDR3 length: 14 residues. The germline V gene has CDR1 SEHNR and CDR2 FQNEAQ (reference sequence). The ends lost 1 base at V and 11 bases at J; junction bases unmatched: 10. The CDR3 nucleotides read TGTGCCAGCAGCTTAGGTGGACAGGTCCCTCTGGCTTTCTTT. Its translation: CASSLGGQVPLAFF.

There are a few counts of this clonotype. V usage is TRBV6-2 or TRBV6-3 and J usage is TRBJ2-7; 7 bases match TRBD1. Germline loops: CDR1 MNHEY, CDR2 SVGEGT. The V segment lost 0 bases and the J segment 3 bases; nucleotides outside the gene matches: 8. The CDR3 is 16 amino acids. The CDR3 reads CASSYSPNRGRYEQYV. The CDR3 bases are TGTGCCAGCAGTTACTCCCCGAACAGGGGTCGCTACGAGCAGTACGTC.

This rearrangement joins TRBV7-9 to TRBJ2-1; D call uncertain. Germline-derived CDR1 and CDR2 are SEHNR and FQNEAQ (reference sequence). Trimming stripped 2 bases from V and 2 bases from J, with 13 bases between. The CDR3 has 16 residues. CDR3 sequence reads: CASSLPYTAPYNEQFF. CDR3 DNA: TGTGCCAGCAGCTTACCGTATACAGCACCCTACAATGAGCAGTTCTTC.

The V gene is TRBV7-2, the J gene TRBJ2-5; D is unclear. Trimming removed 5 bases at V and 2 bases at J, with 9 bases between. Per germline, CDR1 SGHTA and CDR2 FQGNSA. The CDR3 extends over 13 amino acids. The DNA for the CDR3 is TGTGCCAGCAGCCCTTGGAGACAAGAGACCCAGTACTTC. Protein product: CASSPWRQETQYF.

This clonotype was seen a few times. The rearrangement uses TRBV4-2 and TRBJ2-7, with D possibly TRBD1 on 6 matching bases. CDR3 length: 14 residues. V was shortened by 0 bases and J by 6 bases, with 12 bases between the two germline ends. CDR1 is LGHNA and CDR2 is YNFKEQ in the germline V gene. CDR3 nucleotide sequence: TGTGCCAGCAGCCAAGAGATAGAGACAGGCGAGCAGTACTTC. Translation gives CASSQEIETGEQYF.

The V and J genes are TRBV13 and TRBJ1-2, with TRBD1 as a possible D gene (6 bases). The V end lost 5 bases, the J end lost 4 bases, and 20 bases lay between the germline ends. The CDR3 runs to 16 residues. Germline CDR1 reads PRHDT; CDR2 reads FYEKMQ (reference sequence). As DNA, the CDR3 is TGTGCCAGCAGCCCATCCCGACAGGTGAACCCCTATGGCTACACCTTC. Translation: CASSPSRQVNPYGYTF.

This clonotype was detected only once. V usage is TRBV3-1 and J usage is TRBJ1-2, with a tentative D call TRBD1 (5 bases). The CDR3 extends over 14 amino acids. Looked up from germline, CDR1 is LGHDT and CDR2 is YNNKEL (reference sequence). V was cut by 3 bases and J by 6 bases, with 14 bases left in between. CDR3 DNA sequence: TGTGCCAGCAGCCACGGCCTGAGGGACCATGGCTACACCTTC. Its translation is CASSHGLRDHGYTF.

V gene TRBV10-3 combines with J gene TRBJ2-7; 7 bases match TRBD1. The CDR3 consists of 15 residues. The V gene end was trimmed by 6 bases and the J gene end by 2 bases; junction bases not matched to a gene: 10. Germline V gene sequence: CDR1 ENHRY, CDR2 SYGVKD. The CDR3 reads CAIRAGDSSTYEQYF. The CDR3 bases are TGTGCCATCAGGGCAGGGGACAGTTCAACCTACGAGCAGTACTTC.

The sample holds one count of this clonotype. V and J are TRBV4-3 and TRBJ2-3; D is ambiguous. V dropped 5 bases and J dropped 4 bases, with 10 bases sitting between them. There are 13 residues in the CDR3. Germline loops: CDR1 LGHNA, CDR2 YSLEER. Written as DNA, the CDR3 is TGCGCCAGCAGCTCCCTTGACCCAGATACGCAGTATTTT. The encoded protein is CASSSLDPDTQYF.

There are many counts of this clonotype. The chain joins TRBV27 to TRBJ2-7; 8 nucleotides align to TRBD2. Germline values: CDR1 MNHEY, CDR2 SMNVEV (reference sequence). J was trimmed by 4 bases and V by 5 bases; bases with no gene match: 4. The CDR3 totals 13 residues. The CDR3 coding sequence is TGTGCCAGCAGTCTTAGCGGGGATTACGAGCAGTACTTC. Translated, it gives CASSLSGDYEQYF.